This T cell receptor (beta chain) stems from a study of tumor-infiltrating lymphocytes in primary liver carcinoma. In the study overall: Tumor staging was T1-T3 N0M0; sizes spanned roughly 4 to 10 cm across. In every tissue type, samples returned a similar yield of roughly 3.5 to 8 million productive TCRbeta reads.

Study-level findings and limits: Just around 7.5-25% of top clones spanned all five tumor regions. Top-250-clone fractions were significantly higher in tumors than in blood (p = 0.039).

Remarks on this clonotype: As yet, its antigen is unknown. No conserved phenylalanine or tryptophan ends this CDR3, so it is likely a read error. The limits of the CDR3 on the DNA are not certain, so only TCRdb's listed CDR3 is given.

The CDR3 has 13 amino acids, counting both end residues. Germline CDR1 and CDR2: MNHNS and SASEGT. A constant-region primer served to make TCR beta cDNA from roughly 500 ng total RNA. Researchers made the TCR beta libraries by running three nested multiplex PCR rounds with slightly modified ARM-PCR. The first two PCR rounds, approximately 11 cycles each, used TRBV1-TRBV30 forward primers and a C-beta reverse primer. TCRdb used MiXCR to reprocess the multiplex PCR reads, holding one entry per CDR3 protein. This table holds about 190,000 distinct CDR3 sequences, approximately 80% found once. For each extraction, RNA and DNA were obtained together from approximately 20-30 mg of unsorted bulk tissue.

The sequencing sample was made of tumor tissue from primary liver carcinoma. This TCR came from a man aged 35-49 years with primary liver carcinoma and hepatitis B virus infection. The genes are TRBV6-1 and TRBJ1-1; the DNA was not compared with TRBD1, the D call given in the table. The CDR3 sequence is CVSSPTGYTEAII.